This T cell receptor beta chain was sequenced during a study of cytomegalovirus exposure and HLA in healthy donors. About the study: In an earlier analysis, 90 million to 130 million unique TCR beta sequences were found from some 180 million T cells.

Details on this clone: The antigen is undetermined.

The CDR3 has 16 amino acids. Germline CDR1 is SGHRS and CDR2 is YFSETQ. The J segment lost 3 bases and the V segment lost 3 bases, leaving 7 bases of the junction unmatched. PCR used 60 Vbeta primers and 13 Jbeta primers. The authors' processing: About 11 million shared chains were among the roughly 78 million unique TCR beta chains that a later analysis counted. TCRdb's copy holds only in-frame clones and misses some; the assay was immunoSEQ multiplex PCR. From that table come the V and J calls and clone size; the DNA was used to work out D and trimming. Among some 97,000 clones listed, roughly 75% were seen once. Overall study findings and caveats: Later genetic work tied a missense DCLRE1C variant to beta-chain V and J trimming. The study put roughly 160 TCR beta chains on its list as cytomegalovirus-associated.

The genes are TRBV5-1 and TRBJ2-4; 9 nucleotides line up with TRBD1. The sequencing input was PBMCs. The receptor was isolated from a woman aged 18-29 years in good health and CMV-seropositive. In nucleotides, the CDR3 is TGCGCCAGCAGCTCCGGACAGGGGTGGGACAAAAACATTCAGTACTTC. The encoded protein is CASSSGQGWDKNIQYF.